This T cell receptor (beta chain) was sequenced during a study of liver allograft versus peripheral blood T cells. Study-level information: Recipients' peripheral blood supplied the T cell receptor repertoires against which those in transplanted livers were compared. Study-level points and caveats: T cell receptor repertoires inside liver allografts reportedly differed from those in peripheral blood.

This clonotype has ten or more counts. Its antigen is unidentified. Using its own MiXCR run on the reads, TCRdb lists one record per CDR3 protein. This table has just under 8,500 distinct CDR3 sequences, roughly 15% appearing once. This clonotype was obtained from a human patient who had a liver transplant. Some T cells may arise from the graft donor.

CDR3 loop: CARPPIGWGPHQWGSPLHF. The CDR3 region has the DNA TGTGCCAGGCCCCCAATAGGGTGGGGGCCTCATCAATGGGGCTCACCCCTCCACTTT. The V gene is TRBV6-7, the J gene TRBJ1-6; maybe TRBD1 (6 bases). TRBV6-7 is an ORF; its function is uncertain. The ends were cut back, 9 bases at V and 10 bases at J, with 34 bases in the middle. The CDR3 sequence is 19 residues long.